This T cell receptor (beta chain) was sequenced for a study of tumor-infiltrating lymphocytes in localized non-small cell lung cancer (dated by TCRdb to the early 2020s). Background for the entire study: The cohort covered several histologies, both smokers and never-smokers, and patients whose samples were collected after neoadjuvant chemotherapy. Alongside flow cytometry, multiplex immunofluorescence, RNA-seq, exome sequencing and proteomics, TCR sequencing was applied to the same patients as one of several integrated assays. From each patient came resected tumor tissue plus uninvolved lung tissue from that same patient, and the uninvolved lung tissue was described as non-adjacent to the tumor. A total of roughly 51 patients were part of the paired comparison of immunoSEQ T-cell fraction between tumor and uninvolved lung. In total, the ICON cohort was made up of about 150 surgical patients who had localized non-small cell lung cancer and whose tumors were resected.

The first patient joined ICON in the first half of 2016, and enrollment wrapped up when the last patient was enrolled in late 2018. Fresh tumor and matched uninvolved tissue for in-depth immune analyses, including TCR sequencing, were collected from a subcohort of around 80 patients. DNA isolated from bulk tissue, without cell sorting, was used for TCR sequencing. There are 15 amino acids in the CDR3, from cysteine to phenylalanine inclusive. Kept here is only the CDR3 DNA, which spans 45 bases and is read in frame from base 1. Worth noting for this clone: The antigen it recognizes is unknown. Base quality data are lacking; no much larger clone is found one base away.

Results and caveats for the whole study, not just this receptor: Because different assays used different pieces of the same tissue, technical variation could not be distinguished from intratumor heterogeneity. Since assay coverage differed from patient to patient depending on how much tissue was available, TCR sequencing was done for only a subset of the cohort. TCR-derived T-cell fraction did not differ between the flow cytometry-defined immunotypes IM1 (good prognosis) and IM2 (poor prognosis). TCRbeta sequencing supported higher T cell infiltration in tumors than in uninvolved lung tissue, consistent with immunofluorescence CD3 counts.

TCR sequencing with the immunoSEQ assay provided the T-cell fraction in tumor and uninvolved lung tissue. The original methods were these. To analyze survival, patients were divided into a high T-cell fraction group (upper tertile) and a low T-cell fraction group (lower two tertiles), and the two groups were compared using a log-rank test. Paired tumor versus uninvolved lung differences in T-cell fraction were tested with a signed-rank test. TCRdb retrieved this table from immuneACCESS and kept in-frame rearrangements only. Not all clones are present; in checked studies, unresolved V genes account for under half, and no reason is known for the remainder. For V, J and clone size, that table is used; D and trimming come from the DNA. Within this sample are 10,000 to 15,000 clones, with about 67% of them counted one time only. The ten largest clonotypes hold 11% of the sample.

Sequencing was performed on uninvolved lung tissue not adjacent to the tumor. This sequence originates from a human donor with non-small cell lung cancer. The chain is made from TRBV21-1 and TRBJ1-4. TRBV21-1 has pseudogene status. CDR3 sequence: CASSFTWTRRGKLFF. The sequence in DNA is TGTGCCAGCAGCTTCACCTGGACCCGCCGGGGGAAACTGTTTTTT.